The following is a T cell receptor (beta chain) sequence with its context. Produced via immunoSEQ multiplex PCR; TCRdb's table is partial and in-frame only. Here the sample spans approximately 3,100 clones, approximately 86% being singletons. The data derive from a study of tumor T cells in aggressive B-cell lymphoma. CDR1 is LNHDA, CDR2 SQIVND, per germline (reference sequence). The CDR3 loop spans 16 amino acids. V was pared by 5 bases and J by 0 bases, with 9 bases of the junction left unmatched. This sequence joins TRBV19 and TRBJ2-7; TRBD1 matches 8 bases. This clonotype originated in an adult with diffuse large B cell lymphoma. Source material: tumor tissue. CDR3 bases: TGTGCCAGTAGTTTCCTCGGACAGGGTGACTCCTACGAGCAGTACTTC. This translates into CASSFLGQGDSYEQYF.